These 31 T cell receptor beta chains originate from one sample sequenced in a study of regulatory T cells in long-lasting Graves disease. Time point denoted: newly diagnosed GD, antithyroid drugs for less than 3 months. PBMC RNA was the source of the TCR library. Arm-PCR of CDR3 regions with iRepertoire HTBI primers generated TCR beta libraries. Each CDR3 protein is one row after TCRdb ran MiXCR on the multiplex PCR reads. The sample has 500,000 or so distinct CDR3 sequences; roughly 16% are singletons. These data also formed part of another study, on T cells in Graves' hyperthyroidism and ophthalmopathy.

This sample comprised peripheral blood mononuclear cells (PBMCs), obtained at new diagnosis, from a patient treated with antithyroid drugs. Receptors originate from a woman aged 35 to 60 with Graves disease.

In its sample, this clonotype was seen many times. The chain uses TRBV20-1 and TRBJ1-5; D call uncertain. This CDR3 has 15 residues. The V gene lost 3 bases and the J gene lost 0 bases, with 12 bases spanning the gap. Per germline, CDR1 DFQATT and CDR2 SNEGSKA (reference sequence). The CDR3 coding sequence is TGCAGTGCTAGCCAAGGATCCGATAGCAATCAGCCCCAGCATTTT. The encoded protein is CSASQGSDSNQPQHF.

This clonotype occurred a few times. The rearrangement links TRBV4-2 to TRBJ2-3, with 10 bases aligning to TRBD2. Germline V lookup: CDR1 LGHNA, CDR2 YNFKEQ. The CDR3 totals 16 residues. V lost 3 bases to trimming and J lost 5 bases; unmatched junction nucleotides: 8. The CDR3 spells CASSHGAGGTEDTQYF. CDR3 DNA: TGTGCCAGCAGCCATGGAGCGGGGGGGACGGAAGATACGCAGTATTTT.

The chain carries TRBV20-1 and TRBJ2-7, with no clear D. Trimming shortened V by 0 bases and J by 12 bases, and 12 bases separated the two germline ends. The CDR3 totals 11 residues. Germline CDR1 and CDR2: DFQATT and SNEGSKA (reference sequence). The CDR3 DNA reads as TGCAGTGCTAGAGATTGGGCCCATTGGTACTTC. It specifies CSARDWAHWYF.

J is TRBJ2-2 and V is TRBV6-2 or TRBV6-3; no firm D call. The length of the CDR3 is 13 residues. Trimming took off 2 bases at V and 3 bases at J, with 4 bases between the two ends. CDR1 and CDR2 (germline): MNHEY, SVGEGT. The CDR3 spells CASSYADTGELFF. The CDR3 DNA reads as TGTGCCAGCAGTTACGCAGACACCGGGGAGCTGTTTTTT.

About this clonotype: A much bigger clone sits one base away, suggesting this may be a read error. The CDR3 end shows no conserved phenylalanine or tryptophan, and so a read error is likely. This chain connects TRBV2 to TRBJ2-3; 15 positions agree with TRBD2. There are 18 residues in the CDR3. Unmatched junction bases numbered 9, after V lost 7 bases and J lost 1 base. The V gene's germline CDR1 is SNHLY and CDR2 FYNNEI. CDR3 sequence reads: CASTPGLAGGRRTDTQYL. The DNA of the CDR3 is TGTGCCAGCACCCCCGGACTAGCGGGGGGGCGGCGCACAGATACGCAGTATCTT.

Only a few counts were recorded for this clonotype. The chain recombines TRBV27 with TRBJ1-2; unclear D gene. Germline V gene sequence: CDR1 MNHEY, CDR2 SMNVEV (reference sequence). The ends were cut back, 5 bases at V and 4 bases at J, with 11 bases in the middle. The CDR3 loop spans 13 amino acids. The DNA for the CDR3 is TGTGCCAGCAGTAGAAATACACTCTATGGCTACACCTTC. Its translation is CASSRNTLYGYTF.

This clonotype appeared many times. The chain employs TRBV10-3 and TRBJ1-1, with D perhaps TRBD1 (5 bases). Looked up from germline, CDR1 is ENHRY and CDR2 is SYGVKD. The ends were cut back, 0 bases at V and 5 bases at J, with 22 bases in the middle. The CDR3 runs 18 residues. The CDR3 here is CAISESAYGGTRDTEAFF. Written as DNA, the CDR3 is TGTGCCATCAGTGAGTCAGCTTACGGGGGGACGAGGGATACTGAAGCTTTCTTT.

The J gene is TRBJ1-2, the V gene TRBV10-3; tentatively, D is TRBD1 (6 bases). In germline, CDR1 is ENHRY, CDR2 SYGVKD. V dropped 4 bases and J dropped 7 bases, with 16 bases sitting between them. CDR3 length equals 14 residues. The CDR3 DNA follows: TGTGCCATCAGTGTGGGGGGGCGCCGGGTTGGCTACACCTTC. Amino acids: CAISVGGRRVGYTF.

Comment on this clonotype: A much larger clone lies a single base off, so this may be a read error. The V call is TRBV30, the J call TRBJ1-6; 7 nucleotides line up with TRBD1. This CDR3 region has 15 residues. Germline CDR1 and CDR2: GTSNPN and SVGIG (reference sequence). Unmatched junction bases numbered 16, after V lost 8 bases and J lost 9 bases. CDR3 sequence: CARGVTGIKSSPLHF. The CDR3 DNA is TGTGCCCGGGGGGTGACAGGGATAAAAAGTTCACCCCTCCACTTT.

The table lists this clonotype with many counts. V gene TRBV6-1 combines with J gene TRBJ1-6; possible D gene TRBD1, 5 bases. This CDR3 has 13 amino acids. Germline assignment: CDR1 MNHNS and CDR2 SASEGT. V was clipped by 5 bases and J by 9 bases, with 11 bases between them. CDR3 in amino acids: CASSRRDASPLHF. The CDR3 nucleotides read TGTGCCAGCAGTCGTCGGGACGCTTCACCCCTCCACTTT.

This clonotype was recorded a few times. The rearrangement links TRBV4-2 to TRBJ1-1; tentatively, D is TRBD1 (6 bases). In germline, CDR1 is LGHNA, CDR2 YNFKEQ. The CDR3 is made up of 16 amino acids. Trimming took off 1 base at V and 1 base at J, with 13 bases between the two ends. CDR3: CASSQATGQGNTEAFF. CDR3 DNA: TGTGCCAGCAGCCAAGCGACAGGCCAGGGGAACACTGAAGCTTTCTTT.

This clonotype was detected ten times or more. This chain connects TRBV7-2 to TRBJ1-5; D may be TRBD1 (5 bases). V gave up 5 bases and J gave up 7 bases, with 9 bases separating them. This CDR3 has 12 amino acids. Germline V gives CDR1 SGHTA, CDR2 FQGNSA. CDR3 region: CASSDSGQPQHF. The CDR3, as DNA: TGTGCCAGCAGCGACAGCGGGCAGCCCCAGCATTTT.

This clonotype has just a few counts. This sequence joins TRBV27 and TRBJ1-3; possibly TRBD1 for D (6 bases). V dropped 6 bases and J dropped 0 bases, with 15 bases sitting between them. The CDR3 is 16 residues long. Germline assignment: CDR1 MNHEY and CDR2 SMNVEV (reference sequence). CDR3 sequence reads: CASSPDRPSSGNTIYF. The CDR3 DNA follows: TGTGCCAGCAGCCCCGACAGGCCTTCCTCTGGAAACACCATATATTTT.

This rearrangement joins TRBV6-2 or TRBV6-3 to TRBJ2-1; no clear D gene. The V end was cut by 5 bases, the J end by 10 bases, with 6 bases between. The CDR3 is 10 amino acids. Germline assignment: CDR1 MNHEY and CDR2 SVGEGT. DNA for the CDR3: TGTGCCAGCAGTGAATTCGAGCAGTTCTTC. Translating gives CASSEFEQFF.

This clonotype was detected ten times or more. This sequence joins TRBV7-3 and TRBJ2-1, with D maybe TRBD2 (6 bases). Germline V lookup: CDR1 SGHTA, CDR2 FQGTGA. V dropped 4 bases and J dropped 9 bases, with 13 bases sitting between them. The length of the CDR3 is 13 residues. In DNA form, the CDR3 reads TGTGCCAGCAGCTCCGCCTCGCGGGGTGAGCAGTTCTTC. Translation: CASSSASRGEQFF.

This clonotype was detected many times. The chain links TRBV19 to TRBJ2-2; D gene unclear. Germline V gene lookup returns CDR1 LNHDA and CDR2 SQIVND (reference sequence). CDR3 length: 14 amino acids. Trimming removed 5 bases at V and 3 bases at J, with 10 bases between. The CDR3 spells CASSPGAHTGELFF. The CDR3 region has the DNA TGTGCCAGTAGTCCTGGAGCTCACACCGGGGAGCTGTTTTTT.

This clonotype was found many times. The V call is TRBV6-2 or TRBV6-3, the J call TRBJ2-7; a possible D gene is TRBD1 (6 bases). The CDR3 length is 16 residues. Germline lookup yields CDR1 MNHEY and CDR2 SVGEGT. The V end lost 1 base, the J end lost 7 bases, and 20 bases lay between the germline ends. The CDR3, as DNA: TGTGCCAGCAGTTACTACCCAGGGGACCGGGGCGGAGAGCAGTACTTC. Translation: CASSYYPGDRGGEQYF.

This clonotype came up many times. The chain employs TRBV11-3 and TRBJ2-1; TRBD2 aligns across 7 bases. The V segment lost 5 bases and the J segment 8 bases; nucleotides outside the gene matches: 9. This CDR3 is 14 amino acids long. Germline CDR1 is SGHNT and CDR2 is YENEEA. The CDR3 DNA reads as TGTGCCAGCAGCCCTAGCGGCCAACTGGATGAGCAGTTCTTC. It is translated as CASSPSGQLDEQFF.

This clonotype was observed many times. This rearrangement joins TRBV6-2 or TRBV6-3 to TRBJ2-5; no firm D call. V lost 8 bases, J lost 4 bases, and 5 bases lay in between. This CDR3 is built from 10 residues. CDR1 is MNHEY, CDR2 SVGEGT, per germline. The CDR3 coding sequence is TGTGCCAGCTTGGGAGAGACCCAGTACTTC. This codes for CASLGETQYF.

The V call is TRBV20-1, the J call TRBJ2-3; the D is unclear. The CDR3 spans 16 residues. Germline V gives CDR1 DFQATT, CDR2 SNEGSKA (reference sequence). With 7 bases removed from V and 1 base from J, the gap between germline ends came to 21 bases. The CDR3 DNA reads TGCAGTGTCAGAGGCGGCCTATGGGCGGGCACAGATACGCAGTATTTT. Protein sequence: CSVRGGLWAGTDTQYF.

Worth noting for this clonotype: This clone may be a read error of a much larger clone one base away. V gene TRBV12-3 or TRBV12-4 combines with J gene TRBJ2-5; tentative D call: TRBD1 (6 bases). CDR3 size: 13 residues. In DNA form, the CDR3 reads TGTGCCAGCAGTTGGGGGCTATACGAGACCCAGTGCTTC. Amino acids: CASSWGLYETQCF.

The chain combines TRBV11-2 with TRBJ1-5, with D uncertain. Germline V gives CDR1 SGHAT, CDR2 FQNNGV. The CDR3 sequence is 13 residues long. V was cut by 0 bases and J by 6 bases, with 6 bases left in between. The DNA for the CDR3 is TGTGCCAGCAGCTTAGAACCCCTTCAGCCCCAGCATTTT. Amino acid sequence: CASSLEPLQPQHF.

In this sample, this clonotype turned up a few times. The rearrangement joins TRBV6-1 to TRBJ1-2; 7 bases are a match to TRBD1. V trimming: 8 bases; J trimming: 6 bases; junction bases outside the gene matches: 18. Looked up from germline, CDR1 is MNHNS and CDR2 is SASEGT. The CDR3 is 16 amino acids. The DNA for the CDR3 is TGTGCCAGCTCTCCCAGGGGGTTAGCCCCTTCCGATGGCTACACCTTC. It translates to CASSPRGLAPSDGYTF.

This clonotype has at least ten counts. V and J are TRBV11-2 and TRBJ2-5, with 8 positions matching TRBD1. The CDR3 length is 18 residues. CDR1 is SGHAT, CDR2 FQNNGV, per germline. V dropped 2 bases and J dropped 2; count of bases not matched to a gene: 13. The CDR3 DNA reads TGTGCCAGCAGCTTAAGGGGGCTCCCCGGGACAGGACAAGAGACCCAGTACTTC. It codes for CASSLRGLPGTGQETQYF.

The chain combines TRBV3-1 with TRBJ1-2; TRBD1 aligns across 12 bases. The CDR3 length is 17 residues. Germline V gene lookup returns CDR1 LGHDT and CDR2 YNNKEL (reference sequence). Trimming cost V 3 bases and J 3 bases; bases outside gene matches: 8. The CDR3 nucleotides read TGTGCCAGCAGCCAGAAGGGACAGGGGGCGCGGGACTATGGCTACACCTTC. Translating gives CASSQKGQGARDYGYTF.

The chain carries TRBV10-3 and TRBJ1-1; D not certain. Trimming pared 9 bases from V and 1 base from J, leaving 12 bases between. The CDR3 is 13 amino acids. Germline V gene lookup returns CDR1 ENHRY and CDR2 SYGVKD. The CDR3 loop is CAMSVKGNTEAFF. The CDR3 region has the DNA TGTGCCATGTCAGTCAAGGGGAACACTGAAGCTTTCTTT.

V is TRBV28 and J is TRBJ1-1; tentatively, D is TRBD1 (5 bases). The CDR3 has 15 amino acids. The germline V gene has CDR1 MDHEN and CDR2 SYDVKM. Trimming shortened V by 7 bases and J by 1 base, and 16 bases separated the two germline ends. CDR3 DNA sequence: TGTGCCAGCACTCCCGCCCCAGGGAAGAACACTGAAGCTTTCTTT. This translates into CASTPAPGKNTEAFF.

In this sample, this clonotype turned up many times. The rearrangement links TRBV6-1 to TRBJ2-1; D is uncertain. The V end lost 7 bases, the J end lost 4 bases, and 8 bases lay between the germline ends. CDR1 and CDR2 (germline): MNHNS, SASEGT. This CDR3 is built from 12 residues. In DNA form, the CDR3 reads TGTGCCAGCATCGGCGGATACAATGAGCAGTTCTTC. Its protein is CASIGGYNEQFF.

This clonotype has at least ten counts. The rearrangement uses TRBV3-1 and TRBJ1-2; 7 bases agree with TRBD1. CDR1 and CDR2 from the germline V gene are LGHDT and YNNKEL (reference sequence). The J segment lost 2 bases and the V segment lost 2 bases, leaving 5 bases of the junction unmatched. The CDR3 extends over 15 amino acids. CDR3 in amino acids: CASSQTPQGNYGYTF. The CDR3 DNA is TGTGCCAGCAGCCAAACCCCACAGGGGAACTATGGCTACACCTTC. The variable domain in full, with the rest retrieved from reference TRBV3-1 and TRBJ1-2, is DTAVSQTPKYLVTQMGNDKSIKCEQNLGHDTMYWYKQDSKKFLKIMFSYNNKELIINETVPNRFSPKSPDKAHLNLHINSLELGDSAVYFCASSQTPQGNYGYTFGSGTRLTVV.

This clonotype has ten or more counts. The CDR3 sequence: CASSTQGGTEAFF. As DNA, the CDR3 is TGTGCCAGTAGTACTCAGGGTGGCACTGAAGCTTTCTTT. The chain employs TRBV19 and TRBJ1-1; weak D call: TRBD1 (5 bases). V was clipped by 4 bases and J by 4 bases, with 10 bases between them. The CDR3 sequence is 13 residues long. Germline V gene sequence: CDR1 LNHDA, CDR2 SQIVND (reference sequence).

A few counts support this clonotype. CDR3 sequence reads: CASSPSRKGLRYYEQYF. CDR3 nucleotides: TGTGCCAGCAGCCCTAGCCGAAAGGGACTGAGGTATTACGAGCAGTACTTC. The rearrangement links TRBV7-9 to TRBJ2-7; possible D gene TRBD2, 6 bases. V lost 5 bases and J 4 bases, leaving 24 bases between the germline ends. CDR3 size: 17 residues. Per the germline V gene, CDR1 is SEHNR and CDR2 is FQNEAQ (reference sequence).